A single sample gave rise to the 5 T cell receptor beta chains below, sequenced in a study of control samples from healthy donors and cancer patients. The repertoire was sequenced with immunoSEQ multiplex PCR; TCRdb's copy has only in-frame clones and lacks some. The sample has more than 65,000 clones; 75% to 85% are singletons. The sample taken for sequencing was blood. The receptors stem from a man aged 60 to 75 in good health.

The CDR3 loop reads CASSPDRGSTGELFF. The CDR3 region has the DNA TGTGCCAGTAGTCCCGACAGGGGGTCCACCGGGGAGCTGTTTTTT. The chain links TRBV19 to TRBJ2-2, with TRBD1 matching over 9 bases. The CDR3 extends over 15 amino acids. Germline V gene sequence: CDR1 LNHDA, CDR2 SQIVND (reference sequence). V was clipped by 5 bases and J by 4 bases; unmatched bases: 5.

This chain connects TRBV4-3 to TRBJ2-1; D remains unclear. Germline values: CDR1 LGHNA, CDR2 YSLEER. This CDR3 comprises 14 residues. V lost 1 base to trimming and J lost 2 bases, with 6 bases between them. DNA for the CDR3: TGCGCCAGCAGCCAAGGGGCTACCTACAATGAGCAGTTCTTC. Protein sequence: CASSQGATYNEQFF.

This clone was seen only a few times. The chain joins TRBV10-3 to TRBJ2-1; TRBD2 aligns across 7 bases. This CDR3 contains 16 residues. Germline-derived CDR1 and CDR2 are ENHRY and SYGVKD. V was pared by 10 bases and J by 0 bases, with 12 bases of the junction left unmatched. The chain's CDR3 is CATLTRTGGSYNEQFF. The CDR3 bases are TGTGCCACCTTAACTAGAACGGGAGGCTCCTACAATGAGCAGTTCTTC.

The chain carries TRBV28 and TRBJ1-2; no clear D gene. The CDR3 runs 13 residues. Looked up from germline, CDR1 is MDHEN and CDR2 is SYDVKM. The V end lost 4 bases, the J end lost 8 bases, and 14 bases lay between the germline ends. CDR3 region: CASSSEGFGGYTF. CDR3 nucleotides: TGTGCCAGCAGTTCCGAGGGATTCGGCGGCTACACCTTC.

J is TRBJ2-3 and V is TRBV7-2, with D tentatively TRBD2 (6 bases). Germline lookup yields CDR1 SGHTA and CDR2 FQGNSA. The germline V and J ends were trimmed by 6 bases and 2 bases, with 15 bases remaining between them. The CDR3 contains 15 residues. The CDR3 coding sequence is TGTGCCAGCAGATGGGGGAGGCCAAACACAGATACGCAGTATTTT. Protein product: CASRWGRPNTDTQYF.